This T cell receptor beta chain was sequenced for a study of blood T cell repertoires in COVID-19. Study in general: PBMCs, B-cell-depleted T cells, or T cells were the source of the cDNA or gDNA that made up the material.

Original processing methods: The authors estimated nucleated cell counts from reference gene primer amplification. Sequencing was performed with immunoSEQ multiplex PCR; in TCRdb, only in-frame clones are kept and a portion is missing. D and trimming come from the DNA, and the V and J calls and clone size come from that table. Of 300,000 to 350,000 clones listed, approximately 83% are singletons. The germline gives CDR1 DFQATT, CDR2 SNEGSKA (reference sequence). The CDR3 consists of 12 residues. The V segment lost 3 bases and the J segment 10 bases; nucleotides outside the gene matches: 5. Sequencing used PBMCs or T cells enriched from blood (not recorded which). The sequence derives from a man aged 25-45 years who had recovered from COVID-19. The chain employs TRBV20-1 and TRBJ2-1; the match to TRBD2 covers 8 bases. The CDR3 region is CSASAGGREQFF. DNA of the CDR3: TGCAGTGCTAGTGCGGGGGGAAGAGAGCAGTTCTTC.